Each of the 18 T cell receptor beta chains below was sequenced from the same sample in a study of T cell responses to AZD1222 COVID-19 vaccine (dated by TCRdb to about 2021). Preparation of the library involved the immunoSEQ multiplex PCR assay. Imported from immuneACCESS, the table was reduced by TCRdb to in-frame sequences with V and J called. These copies leave out some clones; in studies compared against another copy, an unresolved V gene accounts for under half, and the cause of the remainder is not known. This sample gives roughly 120,000 clones in total; about 80% of them show up just once. The ten largest clonotypes hold about 9.4% of the sample. The time point label here, explained by the study, means: baseline before first vaccination. The sequencing used peripheral blood, collected on day 0 of AZD1222 vaccination. The receptor set was obtained from an adult in good health.

The chain uses TRBV19 and TRBJ2-1; 11 bases match TRBD2. The V gene end was trimmed by 4 bases and the J gene end by 8 bases; junction bases not matched to a gene: 13. The CDR3 runs 17 residues. Germline CDR1 LNHDA, CDR2 SQIVND (reference sequence). The CDR3 sequence: CASSKEGSGRAPDEQFF. The DNA for the CDR3 is TGTGCCAGTAGTAAGGAAGGTAGCGGGAGGGCCCCGGATGAGCAGTTCTTC.

Only a few counts were recorded for this clone. The chain has TRBV2 and TRBJ1-2; D not resolved. Trimming left V 2 bases short and J 8 bases short, with 6 bases between. Germline V gene data show CDR1 as SNHLY and CDR2 as FYNNEI. There are 11 residues in the CDR3. For the CDR3, the DNA is TGTGCCAGCAGTGAATCAGAAGGCTACACCTTC. It codes for CASSESEGYTF.

This clone showed up just a few times. The rearrangement uses TRBV7-9 and TRBJ2-3, with 14 nucleotides matching TRBD2. With 0 bases clipped from V and 2 bases from J, the junction kept 4 bases outside the gene matches. Germline V gene lookup returns CDR1 SEHNR and CDR2 FQNEAQ (reference sequence). This CDR3 has 18 residues. This CDR3 reads CASSLAGLAGAPTDTQYF. In DNA form, the CDR3 reads TGTGCCAGCAGCTTAGCGGGACTAGCGGGAGCCCCCACAGATACGCAGTATTTT.

This rearrangement joins TRBV5-5 to TRBJ2-2; 9 bases map to TRBD1. The V segment lost 2 bases and the J segment 5 bases; nucleotides outside the gene matches: 7. The germline V gene has CDR1 SGHKS and CDR2 YYEKEE (reference sequence). This CDR3 is built from 16 residues. CDR3 amino acids: CASSLSPGTGTGELFF. CDR3 sequence (DNA): TGTGCCAGCAGCTTATCTCCCGGGACAGGGACCGGGGAGCTGTTTTTT.

The chain has TRBV24-1 and TRBJ2-1, with 8 bases identical to TRBD2. V shed 2 bases and J 1 base; nucleotides not matched to a gene: 3. This CDR3 spans 16 amino acids. The germline V gene encodes CDR1 KGHDR and CDR2 SFDVKD. The CDR3 DNA sequence: TGTGCCACCAGTGATTCCCAGCGGGGGTCCTACAATGAGCAGTTCTTC. It yields the protein CATSDSQRGSYNEQFF.

The V and J genes are TRBV5-1 and TRBJ2-7; D gene ambiguous. CDR3 length: 14 amino acids. The V gene's germline CDR1 is SGHRS and CDR2 YFSETQ. V was shortened by 1 base and J by 0 bases, with 8 bases between the two germline ends. CDR3 sequence reads: CASSLSGLSYEQYF. CDR3 sequence (DNA): TGCGCCAGCAGCTTGTCGGGCCTCTCCTACGAGCAGTACTTC.

This chain links TRBV7-9 with TRBJ2-5; either TRBD1 or TRBD2 may supply D (5 bases each). CDR1 and CDR2 from the germline V gene are SEHNR and FQNEAQ (reference sequence). Trimming stripped 11 bases from V and 5 bases from J, with 15 bases between. This CDR3 spans 12 amino acids. The CDR3 DNA is TGTGCCGGGACCAAAGATCGGGAGACCCAGTACTTC. Translation gives CAGTKDRETQYF.

The rearrangement uses TRBV4-1 and TRBJ1-5, with 8 bases lining up with TRBD1. The CDR3 runs 16 residues. The V gene end was trimmed by 0 bases and the J gene end by 4 bases; junction bases not matched to a gene: 5. CDR1 is MGHRA and CDR2 is YSYEKL in the germline V gene. Here the CDR3 reads CASSQELDRVNQPQHF. The DNA for the CDR3 is TGCGCCAGCAGCCAAGAGTTGGACAGGGTAAATCAGCCCCAGCATTTT.

The V gene is TRBV27, the J gene TRBJ2-5; tentatively, D is TRBD1 or TRBD2 (6 bases each). V dropped 11 bases and J dropped 5 bases, with 21 bases sitting between them. In germline, CDR1 is MNHEY, CDR2 SMNVEV (reference sequence). The CDR3 length is 14 residues. The CDR3 coding sequence is TGTGCCTCCTCTACCACCGGAGGGGGGGAGACCCAGTACTTC. Translation gives CASSTTGGGETQYF.

The chain joins TRBV29-1 to TRBJ2-5; D is ambiguous. The length of the CDR3 is 12 residues. The germline gives CDR1 SQVTM, CDR2 ANQGSEA. Trimming pared 6 bases from V and 2 bases from J, leaving 10 bases between. The CDR3 here is CSVERPQETQYF. For the CDR3, the DNA is TGCAGCGTAGAGAGGCCTCAAGAGACCCAGTACTTC.

Note on this clone: The sample carries other DNA sequences with the same CDR3. V and J are TRBV2 and TRBJ1-1; possible D gene TRBD1, 6 bases. The germline V gene has CDR1 SNHLY and CDR2 FYNNEI. The CDR3 runs to 14 residues. Trimming left V 3 bases short and J 3 bases short, with 11 bases between. The CDR3 here is CASSDKGGDTEAFF. The CDR3 nucleotides read TGTGCCAGCAGTGACAAAGGGGGGGACACTGAAGCTTTCTTT.

The V call is TRBV9, the J call TRBJ2-1; D is uncertain. This CDR3 spans 15 amino acids. The V and J ends lost 3 bases and 0 bases respectively, with 10 bases between them. The germline CDR1 and CDR2 sequences are SGDLS and YYNGEE. The CDR3 region has the DNA TGTGCCAGCAGCGGGCACCGGTTCTCCTACAATGAGCAGTTCTTC. Translated: CASSGHRFSYNEQFF.

V gene TRBV19 combines with J gene TRBJ1-1, with D perhaps TRBD1 (6 bases). V shed 5 bases and J shed 0 bases, with 13 bases lying between them. Germline-derived CDR1 and CDR2 are LNHDA and SQIVND (reference sequence). The CDR3 has 15 amino acids. The CDR3 loop reads CASSVQGQMNTEAFF. DNA of the CDR3: TGTGCCAGTAGTGTCCAGGGGCAGATGAACACTGAAGCTTTCTTT. The whole variable domain, filled in from reference TRBV19 and TRBJ1-1, reads DGGITQSPKYLFRKEGQNVTLSCEQNLNHDAMYWYRQDPGQGLRLIYYSQIVNDFQKGDIAEGYSVSREKKESFPLTVTSAQKNPTAFYLCASSVQGQMNTEAFFGQGTRLTVV.

The V and J genes are TRBV19 and TRBJ1-5, with no clear D. Trimming pared 4 bases from V and 7 bases from J, leaving 14 bases between. The CDR3 runs to 14 residues. CDR1 is LNHDA, CDR2 SQIVND, per germline (reference sequence). DNA for the CDR3: TGTGCCAGTAGTAACCCCCCAGAATTACAGCCCCAGCATTTT. Translation gives CASSNPPELQPQHF.

The chain employs TRBV11-2 and TRBJ2-1, with a possible D match to TRBD2 (7 bases). Trimming left V 0 bases short and J 4 bases short, with 10 bases between. Germline V CDR1 and CDR2: SGHAT, FQNNGV. This CDR3 has 15 amino acids. The CDR3 protein is CASSLDRGAYNEQFF. The CDR3 coding sequence is TGTGCCAGCAGCTTAGATCGGGGGGCGTACAATGAGCAGTTCTTC.

The CDR3 DNA sequence: TGTGCCAGCAGCTTAAGGGACAGGGGTGGGGAGCAGTACTTC. Protein sequence: CASSLRDRGGEQYF. The J gene is TRBJ2-7, the V gene TRBV13; 10 bases are shared with TRBD1. The CDR3 runs 14 residues. The germline V gene encodes CDR1 PRHDT and CDR2 FYEKMQ (reference sequence). V was pared by 2 bases and J by 7 bases, with 5 bases of the junction left unmatched.

CDR3 loop: CASSIDSGYSYTF. CDR3 nucleotide sequence: TGTGCCAGTAGTATAGATTCGGGGTATAGCTACACCTTC. The chain links TRBV19 to TRBJ1-2; D gene unclear. Germline loops: CDR1 LNHDA, CDR2 SQIVND (reference sequence). Trimming left V 0 bases short and J 9 bases short, with 11 bases between. The CDR3 is 13 residues long.

This chain connects TRBV28 to TRBJ2-5; D not certain. Trimming pared 8 bases from V and 0 bases from J, leaving 7 bases between. This CDR3 has 12 amino acids. Germline values: CDR1 MDHEN, CDR2 SYDVKM. In DNA form, the CDR3 reads TGTGCCAGCTTCACGGACCAAGAGACCCAGTACTTC. Protein: CASFTDQETQYF.